The clone carrying this TCR beta chain has only a few counts. Its antigen is still unknown. The data were taken from a study of neoadjuvant anti-PD-1 for oral cavity cancer. About the research overall: Patients without progression received a fourth nivolumab dose around day 43, then surgical resection on days 50-56.

Repertoires were generated with immunoSEQ multiplex PCR, while TCRdb's copy carries only in-frame clones and drops some. Of 60,000 to 75,000 clones listed, more than 60% are singletons. The CDR3 spans 15 residues. V lost 2 bases, J lost 2 bases, and 11 bases lay in between. CDR1 and CDR2 from the germline V gene are SGHDN and FVKESK. Broader study findings: Higher pretreatment blood Treg/Th17 ratios correlated with higher pretreatment blood and lower post-treatment tumor TCRbeta clonality.

Patients had newly diagnosed, untreated stage II-IVA oral cavity squamous cell carcinoma. No culture or expansion preceded analysis of these blood cells. This sequence joins TRBV14 and TRBJ2-3, with D unclear. This receptor was taken from a person between 40 and 80 years old with oral cavity squamous cell carcinoma. The material was PBMCs, obtained before nivolumab (anti-PD-1) treatment. The CDR3 loop is CASSQSSPITDTQYF. CDR3 coding DNA: TGTGCCAGCAGCCAATCGAGTCCCATCACAGATACGCAGTATTTT.